This T cell receptor (beta chain) comes out of a study of shared clonotypes between healthy human individuals. Study background: Donors were a couple of women and three men aged 18 to 49. Findings and limits, study-wide: Naive subsets generally exceeded memory subsets in estimated richness. Naive CD4 clonotypes overlapped across a few donors at about 5.2%.

As regards this clone: Its antigen remains unknown.

Unmatched junction bases numbered 6, after V lost 9 bases and J lost 2 bases. Germline assignment: CDR1 PRHDT and CDR2 FYEKMQ (reference sequence). This CDR3 is built from 14 residues. Terminally differentiated effector memory CD45RA+ cells were left out of the naive CD8 fraction, which was CD45RO-negative and positively selected for CCR7. Data came from immunoSEQ multiplex PCR; TCRdb stores just in-frame clones and leaves some out. The repertoire holds around 700,000 clones, with 90% to 95% as singletons. The sample taken for sequencing was naive CD8+ T cells sorted from blood. V gene TRBV13 combines with J gene TRBJ2-7, with TRBD2 matching over 11 bases. The TCR was taken from a man under 40 in good health. The CDR3 region is CASQLAGDTYEQYF. CDR3 DNA sequence: TGTGCCAGTCAACTAGCGGGAGATACCTACGAGCAGTACTTC. The entire variable domain, with the rest obtained from reference TRBV13 and TRBJ2-7, is as follows: AAGVIQSPRHLIKEKRETATLKCYPIPRHDTVYWYQQGPGQDPQFLISFYEKMQSDKGSIPDRFSAQQFSDYHSELNMSSLELGDSALYFCASQLAGDTYEQYFGPGTRLTVT.